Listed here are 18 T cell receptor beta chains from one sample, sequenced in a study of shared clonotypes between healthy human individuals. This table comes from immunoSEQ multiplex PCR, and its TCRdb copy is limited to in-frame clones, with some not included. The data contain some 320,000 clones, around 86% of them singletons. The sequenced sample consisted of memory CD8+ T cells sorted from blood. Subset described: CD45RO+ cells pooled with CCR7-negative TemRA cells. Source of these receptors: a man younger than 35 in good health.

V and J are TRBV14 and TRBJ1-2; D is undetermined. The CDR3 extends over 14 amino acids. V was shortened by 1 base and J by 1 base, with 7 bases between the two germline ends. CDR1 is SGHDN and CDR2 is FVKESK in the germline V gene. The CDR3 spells CASSQVDNNYGYTF. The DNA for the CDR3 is TGTGCCAGCAGCCAAGTTGATAATAACTATGGCTACACCTTC.

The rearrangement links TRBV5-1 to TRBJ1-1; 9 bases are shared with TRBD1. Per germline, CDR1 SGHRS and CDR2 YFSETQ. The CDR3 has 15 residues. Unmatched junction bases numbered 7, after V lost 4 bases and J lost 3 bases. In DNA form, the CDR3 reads TGCGCCAGCAGCCTGAGACAGGGGGTATACACTGAAGCTTTCTTT. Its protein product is CASSLRQGVYTEAFF.

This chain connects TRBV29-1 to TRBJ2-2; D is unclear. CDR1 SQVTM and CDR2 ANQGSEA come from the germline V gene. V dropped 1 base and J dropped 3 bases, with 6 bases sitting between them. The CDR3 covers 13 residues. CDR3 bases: TGCAGCGTTGAAGGTACAGACACCGGGGAGCTGTTTTTT. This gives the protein CSVEGTDTGELFF.

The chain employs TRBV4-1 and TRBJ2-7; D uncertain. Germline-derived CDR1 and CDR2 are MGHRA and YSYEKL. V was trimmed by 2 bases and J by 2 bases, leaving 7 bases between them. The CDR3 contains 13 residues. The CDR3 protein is CASSQTLPYEQYF. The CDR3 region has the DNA TGCGCCAGCAGCCAAACCCTCCCCTACGAGCAGTACTTC.

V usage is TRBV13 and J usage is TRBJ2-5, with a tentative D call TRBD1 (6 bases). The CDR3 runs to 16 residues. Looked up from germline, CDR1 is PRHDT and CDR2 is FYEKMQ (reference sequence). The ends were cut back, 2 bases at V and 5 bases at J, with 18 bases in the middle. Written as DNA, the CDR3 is TGTGCCAGCAGCTTAAATGGCAGGGGTATCGGGGAGACCCAGTACTTC. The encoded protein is CASSLNGRGIGETQYF. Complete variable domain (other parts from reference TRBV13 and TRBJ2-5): AAGVIQSPRHLIKEKRETATLKCYPIPRHDTVYWYQQGPGQDPQFLISFYEKMQSDKGSIPDRFSAQQFSDYHSELNMSSLELGDSALYFCASSLNGRGIGETQYFGPGTRLLVL.

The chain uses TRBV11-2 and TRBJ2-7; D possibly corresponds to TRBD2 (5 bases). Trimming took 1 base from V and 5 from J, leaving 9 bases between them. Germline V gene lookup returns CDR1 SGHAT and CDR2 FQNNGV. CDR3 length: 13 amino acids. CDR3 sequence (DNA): TGTGCCAGCAGCTTAGGAGGGATCAACGAGCAGTACTTC. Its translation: CASSLGGINEQYF.

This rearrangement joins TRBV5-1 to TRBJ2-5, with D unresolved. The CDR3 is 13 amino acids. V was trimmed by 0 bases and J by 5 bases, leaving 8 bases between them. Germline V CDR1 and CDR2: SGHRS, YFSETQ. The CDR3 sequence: CASSLGVLETQYF. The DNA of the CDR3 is TGCGCCAGCAGCTTGGGAGTCCTCGAGACCCAGTACTTC.

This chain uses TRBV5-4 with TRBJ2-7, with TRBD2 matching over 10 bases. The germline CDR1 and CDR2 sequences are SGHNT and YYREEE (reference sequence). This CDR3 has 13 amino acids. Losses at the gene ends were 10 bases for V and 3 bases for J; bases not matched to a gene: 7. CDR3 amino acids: CACSGTSDYEQYF. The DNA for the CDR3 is TGTGCCTGCTCCGGGACTAGCGACTACGAGCAGTACTTC.

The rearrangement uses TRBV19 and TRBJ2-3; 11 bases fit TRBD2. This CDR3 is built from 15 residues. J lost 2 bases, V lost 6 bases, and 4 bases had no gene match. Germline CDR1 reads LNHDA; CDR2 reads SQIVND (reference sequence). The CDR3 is CASRLLAGVTDTQYF. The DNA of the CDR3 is TGTGCCAGTAGGCTACTAGCGGGGGTCACAGATACGCAGTATTTT.

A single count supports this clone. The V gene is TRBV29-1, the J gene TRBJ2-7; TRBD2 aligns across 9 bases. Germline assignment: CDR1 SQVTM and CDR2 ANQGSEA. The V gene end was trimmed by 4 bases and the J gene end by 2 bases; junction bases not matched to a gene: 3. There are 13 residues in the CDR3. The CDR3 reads CSVVAGATYEQYF. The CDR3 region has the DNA TGCAGCGTTGTAGCGGGGGCTACCTACGAGCAGTACTTC.

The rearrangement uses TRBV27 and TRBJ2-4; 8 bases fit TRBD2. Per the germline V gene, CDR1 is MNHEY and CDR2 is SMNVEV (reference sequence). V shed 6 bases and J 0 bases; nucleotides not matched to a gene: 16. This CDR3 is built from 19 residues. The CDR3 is CASSTTSVSLPIAKNIQYF. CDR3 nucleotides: TGTGCCAGCAGCACGACTAGCGTATCTCTTCCGATAGCCAAAAACATTCAGTACTTC.

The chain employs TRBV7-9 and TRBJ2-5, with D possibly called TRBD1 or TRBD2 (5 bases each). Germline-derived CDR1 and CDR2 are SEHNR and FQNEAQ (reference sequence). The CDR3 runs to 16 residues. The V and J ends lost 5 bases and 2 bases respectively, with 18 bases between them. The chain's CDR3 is CASSRHGAWDQETQYF. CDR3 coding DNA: TGTGCCAGCAGCCGTCACGGGGCGTGGGATCAAGAGACCCAGTACTTC.

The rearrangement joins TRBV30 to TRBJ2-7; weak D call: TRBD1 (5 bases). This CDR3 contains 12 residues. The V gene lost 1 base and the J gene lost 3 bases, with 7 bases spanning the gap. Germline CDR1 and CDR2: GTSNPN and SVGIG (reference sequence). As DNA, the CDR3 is TGTGCCTGGAGTGGACAGTTCTACGAGCAGTACTTC. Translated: CAWSGQFYEQYF.

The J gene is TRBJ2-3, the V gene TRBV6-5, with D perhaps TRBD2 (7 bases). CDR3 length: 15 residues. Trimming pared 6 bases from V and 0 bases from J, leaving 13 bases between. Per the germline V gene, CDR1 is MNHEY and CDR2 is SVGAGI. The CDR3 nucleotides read TGTGCCAGCAGCTACGGGGGGCCTAGCACAGATACGCAGTATTTT. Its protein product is CASSYGGPSTDTQYF.

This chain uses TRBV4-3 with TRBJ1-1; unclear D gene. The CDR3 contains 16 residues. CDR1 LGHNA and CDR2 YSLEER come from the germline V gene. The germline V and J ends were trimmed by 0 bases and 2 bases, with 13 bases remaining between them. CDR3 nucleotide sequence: TGCGCCAGCAGCCAAGACCGCCGGGCCACAAACACTGAAGCTTTCTTT. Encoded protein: CASSQDRRATNTEAFF.

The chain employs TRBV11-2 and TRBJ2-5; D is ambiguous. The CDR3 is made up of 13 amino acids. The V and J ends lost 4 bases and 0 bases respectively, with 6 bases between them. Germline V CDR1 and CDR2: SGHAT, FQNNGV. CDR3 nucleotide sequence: TGTGCCAGCAGCTCCCCTTACCAAGAGACCCAGTACTTC. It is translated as CASSSPYQETQYF. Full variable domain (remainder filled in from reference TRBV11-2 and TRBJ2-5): EAGVAQSPRYKIIEKRQSVAFWCNPISGHATLYWYQQILGQGPKLLIQFQNNGVVDDSQLPKDRFSAERLKGVDSTLKIQPAKLEDSAVYLCASSSPYQETQYFGPGTRLLVL.

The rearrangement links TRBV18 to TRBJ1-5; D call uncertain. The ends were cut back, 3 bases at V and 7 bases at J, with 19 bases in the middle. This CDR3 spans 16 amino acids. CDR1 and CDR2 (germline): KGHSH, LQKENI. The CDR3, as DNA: TGTGCCAGCTCACCCTCAGGAGGGAGGGTAGGACAGCCCCAGCATTTT. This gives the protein CASSPSGGRVGQPQHF.

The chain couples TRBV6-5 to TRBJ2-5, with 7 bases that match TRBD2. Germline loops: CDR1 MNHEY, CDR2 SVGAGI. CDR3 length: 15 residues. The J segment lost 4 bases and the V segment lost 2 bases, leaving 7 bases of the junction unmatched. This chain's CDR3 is CASSYLRGSIETQYF. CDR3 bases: TGTGCCAGCAGTTACCTACGCGGGAGTATAGAGACCCAGTACTTC.